These 3 T cell receptor beta chains were all obtained from the same sample, sequenced in a study of T-cell memory formation after mild COVID-19. TCRdb analysed the 5' RACE reads with MiXCR anew, one entry per CDR3 protein. The top ten clones hold approximately 2% of a sample with roughly 200,000 distinct CDR3 sequences, around 16% of them seen once. Sequenced sample: PBMCs or a T cell subset sorted from them (not recorded which). Receptors were obtained from an adult woman who had mild COVID-19 (a few samples of this study predate the infection). Cell type and time point are not known.

This clonotype was seen more than once but under ten times. The V gene is TRBV20-1, the J gene TRBJ2-5; the D gene is possibly TRBD2 (5 bases). This CDR3 region has 12 residues. CDR1 and CDR2 (germline): DFQATT, SNEGSKA (reference sequence). V lost 3 bases, J lost 2 bases, and 7 bases lay in between. This chain's CDR3 is CSARTGQETQYF. The CDR3 region has the DNA TGCAGTGCTAGGACGGGGCAAGAGACCCAGTACTTC.

The chain uses TRBV2 and TRBJ2-2; D not certain. Trimming cost V 7 bases and J 0 bases, with 9 bases left between them. The length of the CDR3 is 14 residues. CDR1 SNHLY and CDR2 FYNNEI come from the germline V gene. CDR3: CASIFAANTGELFF. As DNA, the CDR3 is TGTGCCAGCATTTTCGCAGCGAACACCGGGGAGCTGTTTTTT.

This clonotype was seen a few times. The rearrangement joins TRBV4-1 to TRBJ1-1; D ambiguous. Trimming shortened V by 0 bases and J by 7 bases, and 12 bases separated the two germline ends. The germline CDR1 and CDR2 sequences are MGHRA and YSYEKL. The CDR3 covers 14 residues. DNA for the CDR3: TGCGCCAGCAGCCAAGAAGTCAGGCGACTTGAAGCTTTCTTT. Translated: CASSQEVRRLEAFF.